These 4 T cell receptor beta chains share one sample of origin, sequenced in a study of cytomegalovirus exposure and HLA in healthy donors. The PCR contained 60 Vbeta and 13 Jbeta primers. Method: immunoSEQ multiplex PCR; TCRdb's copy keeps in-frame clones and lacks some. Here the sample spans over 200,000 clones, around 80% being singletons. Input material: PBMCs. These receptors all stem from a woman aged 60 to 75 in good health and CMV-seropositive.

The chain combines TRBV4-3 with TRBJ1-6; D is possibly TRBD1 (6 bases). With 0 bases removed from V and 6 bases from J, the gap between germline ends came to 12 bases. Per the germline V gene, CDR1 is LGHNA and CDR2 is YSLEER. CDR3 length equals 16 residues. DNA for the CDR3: TGCGCCAGCAGCCAAGAGGTACAGGGAGCTAATTCACCCCTCCACTTT. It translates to CASSQEVQGANSPLHF.

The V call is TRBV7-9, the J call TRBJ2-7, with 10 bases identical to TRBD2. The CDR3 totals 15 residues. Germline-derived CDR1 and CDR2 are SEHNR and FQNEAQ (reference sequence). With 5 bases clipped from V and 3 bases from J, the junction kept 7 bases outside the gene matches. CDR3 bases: TGTGCCAGCAGCCCCCCTAGCGGGGGTGGCTACGAGCAGTACTTC. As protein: CASSPPSGGGYEQYF.

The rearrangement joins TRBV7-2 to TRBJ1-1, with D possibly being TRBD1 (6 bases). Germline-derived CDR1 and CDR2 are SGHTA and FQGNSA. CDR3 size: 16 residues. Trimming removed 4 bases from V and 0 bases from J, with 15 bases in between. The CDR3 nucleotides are TGTGCCAGCAGCTCCGGACAGTTTCTAATGAACACTGAAGCTTTCTTT. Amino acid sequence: CASSSGQFLMNTEAFF.

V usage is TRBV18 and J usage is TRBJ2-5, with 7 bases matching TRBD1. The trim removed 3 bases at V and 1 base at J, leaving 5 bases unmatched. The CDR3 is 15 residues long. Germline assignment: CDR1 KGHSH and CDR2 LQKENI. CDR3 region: CASSPPGTVQETQYF. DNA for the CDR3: TGTGCCAGCTCACCTCCCGGGACAGTCCAAGAGACCCAGTACTTC.